Sequencing of this TCR beta chain was carried out in a study of T cell responses to AZD1222 COVID-19 vaccine. For the study at large: Timing groups of about 4 and about 12 weeks for second doses were pooled. Whole-study findings and limits: The span of vaccine-associated CD4 TCRs extended across spike, with dominance at 160-218 and 743-854. Among spike-specific TCRs, nearly half reportedly target unmutated variant regions.

V shed 6 bases and J shed 2 bases, with 14 bases lying between them. Germline CDR1 and CDR2: MNHEY and SMNVEV (reference sequence). This CDR3 is 15 amino acids long. Using immunoSEQ multiplex PCR, the repertoire was profiled, and TCRdb retains in-frame clones only, with some absent. Of some 120,000 clones listed, 90% to 95% were seen once; the top ten hold 2.5% to 3.5%. About this clone itself: Its target is not known.

The V call is TRBV27, the J call TRBJ1-5; a weak D match, TRBD1 (6 bases). The origin of this receptor is an adult in good health. This material consisted of peripheral blood, taken on day 0 of AZD1222 vaccination. In DNA, the CDR3 is TGTGCCAGCAGCCCTACAGGGATACGCAATCAGCCCCAGCATTTT. Amino acid sequence: CASSPTGIRNQPQHF.